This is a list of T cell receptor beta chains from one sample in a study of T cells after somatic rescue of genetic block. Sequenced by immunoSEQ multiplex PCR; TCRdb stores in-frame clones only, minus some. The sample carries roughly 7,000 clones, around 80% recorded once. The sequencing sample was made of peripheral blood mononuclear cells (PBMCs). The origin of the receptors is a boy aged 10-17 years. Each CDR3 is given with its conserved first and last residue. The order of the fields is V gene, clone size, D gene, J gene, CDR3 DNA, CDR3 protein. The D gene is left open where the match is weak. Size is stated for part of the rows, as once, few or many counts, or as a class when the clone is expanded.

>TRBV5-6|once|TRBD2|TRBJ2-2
TGTGCCAGCAGCGACAGACTAGCGGGAAGGACCGGGGAGCTGTTTTTT
CASSDRLAGRTGELFF
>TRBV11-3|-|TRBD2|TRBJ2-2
TGTGCCAGCAGCTTAGGGACTAGGAACACCGGGGAGCTGTTTTTT
CASSLGTRNTGELFF
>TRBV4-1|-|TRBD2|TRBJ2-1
TGCGCCAGCAGCCAGCTAGCGGGAGTATTATACAATGAGCAGTTCTTC
CASSQLAGVLYNEQFF
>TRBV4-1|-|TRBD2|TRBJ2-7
TGCGCCAGCAGCCAAGAAACTAGCGGGGTCTACGAGCAGTACTTC
CASSQETSGVYEQYF
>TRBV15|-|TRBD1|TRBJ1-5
TGTGCCACCAGCATCGACAGGGTAGCGCAGCCCCAGCATTTT
CATSIDRVAQPQHF
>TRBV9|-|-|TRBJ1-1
TGTGCCAGCAGCCTATGGGGGAACACTGAAGCTTTCTTT
CASSLWGNTEAFF
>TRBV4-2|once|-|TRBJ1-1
TGTGCCAGCAGTCCTACGGAAAAACTTGAAGCTTTCTTT
CASSPTEKLEAFF
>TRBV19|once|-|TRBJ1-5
TGTGCCAGCGGGGGGGCGCGGGTAGATCAGCCCCAGCATTTT
CASGGARVDQPQHF
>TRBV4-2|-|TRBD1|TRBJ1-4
TGTGCCAGCAGCCAAGGACAGGGCGATAATGAAAAACTGTTTTTT
CASSQGQGDNEKLFF
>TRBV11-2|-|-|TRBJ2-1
TGTGCCAGCAGCCGAGGGTCCGCGGGGTGGGACAATGAGCAGTTCTTC
CASSRGSAGWDNEQFF
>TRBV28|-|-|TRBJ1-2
TGTGCCAGCAGTCCCAGAGATGGCTACACCTTC
CASSPRDGYTF
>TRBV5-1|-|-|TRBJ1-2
TGCGCCAGCAGCTTGGGAGAAGGGTATGGCTACACCTTC
CASSLGEGYGYTF
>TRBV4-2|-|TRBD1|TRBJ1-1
TGTGCCAGCAGCCACCCGGGACAGGTGAACACTGAAGCTTTCTTT
CASSHPGQVNTEAFF
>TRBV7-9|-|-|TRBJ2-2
TGTGCCAGCAGCTTGAGTGCCCCTCCCGCCACGACCGGGGAGCTGTTTTTT
CASSLSAPPATTGELFF
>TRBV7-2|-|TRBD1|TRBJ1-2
TGTGCCAGCAGCTTTGTACCCTTCGCTGGGACAGCTACCTATGGCTACACCTTC
CASSFVPFAGTATYGYTF
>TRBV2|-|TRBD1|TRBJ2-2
TGTGCCAGCGGGACAGGACTTACCGGGGAGCTGTTTTTT
CASGTGLTGELFF
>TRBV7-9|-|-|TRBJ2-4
TGTGCCAGCAGCTTAGGTCAGGGGAACATTCAGTACTTC
CASSLGQGNIQYF
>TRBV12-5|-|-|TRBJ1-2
TGTGCTAGTGGTTTGGAAGGTAACGTGGGTGGCTACACCTTC
CASGLEGNVGGYTF
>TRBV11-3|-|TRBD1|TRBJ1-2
TGTGCCAGCAGCCCGCGGACAGGGGGCTTCTATGGCTACACCTTC
CASSPRTGGFYGYTF
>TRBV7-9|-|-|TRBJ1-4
TGTGCCAGCAGCCGGGAAAGTGAAAAACTGTTTTTT
CASSRESEKLFF
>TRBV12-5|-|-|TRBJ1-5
TGTGCTAGTGGACTCAGGGGAGATCAGCCCCAGCATTTT
CASGLRGDQPQHF
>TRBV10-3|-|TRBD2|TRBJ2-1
TGTGCCATCCGTTCGTTAGCGGGGGAAAAGTACAATGAGCAGTTCTTC
CAIRSLAGEKYNEQFF